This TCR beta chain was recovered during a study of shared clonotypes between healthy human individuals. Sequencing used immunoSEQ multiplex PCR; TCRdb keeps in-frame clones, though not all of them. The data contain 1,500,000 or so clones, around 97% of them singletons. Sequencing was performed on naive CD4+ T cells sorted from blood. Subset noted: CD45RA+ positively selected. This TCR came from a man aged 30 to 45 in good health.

The CDR3 DNA reads as TGTGCCAGCAGCTTGTTTCTGCGGTGGCTGGTAGCGGGGGACAATGAGCAGTTCTTC. Amino acids: CASSLFLRWLVAGDNEQFF. The gene calls are TRBV5-6 and TRBJ2-1, with 9 bases matching TRBD2. In germline, CDR1 is SGHDT, CDR2 YYEEEE. The length of the CDR3 is 19 residues. Trimming removed 1 base from V and 5 bases from J; junction bases left unmatched: 16. Looking up the rest from reference TRBV5-6 and TRBJ2-1 gives the full variable domain: DAGVTQSPTHLIKTRGQQVTLRCSPKSGHDTVSWYQQALGQGPQFIFQYYEEEERQRGNFPDRFSGHQFPNYSSELNVNALLLGDSALYLCASSLFLRWLVAGDNEQFFGPGTRLTVL.